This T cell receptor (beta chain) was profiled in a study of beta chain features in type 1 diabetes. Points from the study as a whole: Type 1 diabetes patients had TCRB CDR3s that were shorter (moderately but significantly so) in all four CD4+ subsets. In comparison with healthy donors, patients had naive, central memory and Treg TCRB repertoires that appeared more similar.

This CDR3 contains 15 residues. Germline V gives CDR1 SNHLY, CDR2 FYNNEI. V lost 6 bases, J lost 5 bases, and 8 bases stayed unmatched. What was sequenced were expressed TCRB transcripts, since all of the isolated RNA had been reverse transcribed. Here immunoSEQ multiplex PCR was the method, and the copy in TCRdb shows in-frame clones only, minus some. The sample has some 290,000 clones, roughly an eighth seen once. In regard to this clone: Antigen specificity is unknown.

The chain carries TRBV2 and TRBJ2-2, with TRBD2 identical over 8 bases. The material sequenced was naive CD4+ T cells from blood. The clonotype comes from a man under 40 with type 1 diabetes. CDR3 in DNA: TGTGCCAGCAGCCCGGGACTAGTTGTGACCGGGGAGCTGTTTTTT. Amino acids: CASSPGLVVTGELFF.